A few counts support the clone carrying this T cell receptor (beta chain). Its specificity is not known. The CDR3 totals 14 residues. Per the germline V gene, CDR1 is MDHEN and CDR2 is SYDVKM. Trimming took 6 bases from V and 6 from J, leaving 14 bases between them. TCRdb re-called the reads with MiXCR, one entry per CDR3 protein. Of about 68,000 distinct CDR3 sequences in the sample, around 21% were seen once. The sample belongs to a study of T cell repertoires in cytomegalovirus infection. Background on the study: It can be stated that public TCR beta signatures indicated CMV infection as well as a matching HLA type.

Study-wide results and caveats: HLA-C-restricted CMV-specific TCR beta clonotypes were dominant in the ex vivo response. There were carriers of CMV plus the relevant HLA, and cumulative public TCR beta family frequency identified them.

The sample consisted of PBMCs, sequenced either directly or after in vitro stimulation (not recorded which). This chain links TRBV28 with TRBJ1-4; D is perhaps TRBD1 (6 bases). The clonotype originates from a human donor in good health (CMV status not recorded). Some clones in this sample may be carry-over from other donors' samples. CDR3 region: CASSRTATDEKLFF. Here the CDR3 DNA reads TGTGCCAGCAGCCGGACAGCGACGGATGAAAAACTGTTTTTT.